These 15 T cell receptor beta chains were all obtained from the same sample, sequenced in a study of control samples from healthy donors and cancer patients. Data came from immunoSEQ multiplex PCR; TCRdb stores just in-frame clones and leaves some out. The table records 150,000 to 200,000 clones, around 88% of them present only once. The sequencing input was blood. The source of these receptors is a man younger than 35 in good health.

The genes are TRBV15 and TRBJ2-7; 10 nucleotides line up with TRBD2. The CDR3 contains 17 residues. The J segment lost 7 bases and the V segment lost 0 bases, leaving 12 bases of the junction unmatched. The germline CDR1 and CDR2 sequences are LNHNV and YYDKDF (reference sequence). CDR3 sequence: CATSRELAGTPMGEQYF. The CDR3, as DNA: TGTGCCACCAGCAGAGAACTAGCGGGGACCCCAATGGGGGAGCAGTACTTC.

The chain links TRBV2 to TRBJ2-7; D tentatively fits TRBD1 or TRBD2 (5 bases each). The CDR3 sequence is 15 residues long. Trimming removed 2 bases at V and 0 bases at J, with 11 bases between. Germline CDR1 reads SNHLY; CDR2 reads FYNNEI. CDR3 nucleotide sequence: TGTGCCAGCAGTGAAAGGACTGACAGCTCCTACGAGCAGTACTTC. Translation: CASSERTDSSYEQYF.

V usage is TRBV11-2 and J usage is TRBJ2-3; D is possibly TRBD1 (6 bases). CDR1 SGHAT and CDR2 FQNNGV come from the germline V gene. V gave up 3 bases and J gave up 4 bases, with 11 bases separating them. This CDR3 spans 14 amino acids. The CDR3 region has the DNA TGTGCCAGCAGCTTGGTGGGGGCCTCAGATACGCAGTATTTT. This gives the protein CASSLVGASDTQYF. The variable domain in full, completed from reference TRBV11-2 and TRBJ2-3, reads EAGVAQSPRYKIIEKRQSVAFWCNPISGHATLYWYQQILGQGPKLLIQFQNNGVVDDSQLPKDRFSAERLKGVDSTLKIQPAKLEDSAVYLCASSLVGASDTQYFGPGTRLTVL.

The chain links TRBV7-3 to TRBJ1-4; TRBD1 matches at 9 bases. Germline V gene sequence: CDR1 SGHTA, CDR2 FQGTGA. Trimming at V came to 6 bases and at J to 7 bases, leaving 9 bases not matched to a gene. The CDR3 runs 15 residues. CDR3 DNA: TGTGCCAGCAGTCAAAACCCGGGACAGGGTGAAAAACTGTTTTTT. Amino acids: CASSQNPGQGEKLFF. Supplemented by reference TRBV7-3 and TRBJ1-4, the full variable domain reads GAGVSQTPSNKVTEKGKYVELRCDPISGHTALYWYRQSLGQGPEFLIYFQGTGAADDSGLPNDRFFAVRPEGSVSTLKIQRTERGDSAVYLCASSQNPGQGEKLFFGSGTQLSVL.

This chain joins TRBV27 and TRBJ1-3; no clear D gene. The length of the CDR3 is 16 residues. Germline loops: CDR1 MNHEY, CDR2 SMNVEV (reference sequence). V lost 1 base and J lost 0, with 10 bases in between. The DNA for the CDR3 is TGTGCCAGCAGTTTATATTCGGGCTCCTCTGGAAACACCATATATTTT. The encoded protein is CASSLYSGSSGNTIYF.

The chain has TRBV19 and TRBJ2-1, with 9 positions matching TRBD1. This CDR3 is 13 amino acids long. V shed 7 bases and J 9 bases; nucleotides not matched to a gene: 7. The V gene's germline CDR1 is LNHDA and CDR2 SQIVND (reference sequence). For the CDR3, the DNA is TGTGCCAGTACGCGGGACAGGGACCGTGAGCAGTTCTTC. Its protein product is CASTRDRDREQFF.

The genes are TRBV6-1 and TRBJ2-5; D not certain. This CDR3 has 14 amino acids. Between the trimmed V and J ends, which lost 3 bases and 5 bases, there was a span of 13 bases. The germline V gene has CDR1 MNHNS and CDR2 SASEGT. The CDR3 protein is CASSDHAQMETQYF. CDR3 DNA: TGTGCCAGCAGTGACCACGCCCAGATGGAGACCCAGTACTTC.

The chain combines TRBV19 with TRBJ2-6; possibly TRBD1 for D (6 bases). Trimming shortened V by 7 bases and J by 4 bases, and 11 bases separated the two germline ends. The germline V gene encodes CDR1 LNHDA and CDR2 SQIVND (reference sequence). This CDR3 contains 14 residues. The CDR3 here is CASTMGAGANVLTF. CDR3 DNA: TGTGCCAGTACGATGGGGGCGGGGGCCAACGTCCTGACTTTC.

The chain combines TRBV6-5 with TRBJ2-5; D call uncertain. Germline V CDR1 and CDR2: MNHEY, SVGAGI. The CDR3 runs to 12 residues. Deletions cut 6 bases from V and 5 bases from J, with 10 bases between. The CDR3, as DNA: TGTGCCAGCAGATCGCCGGGTGAGACCCAGTACTTC. Residues: CASRSPGETQYF.

This rearrangement joins TRBV6-5 to TRBJ1-2; D unclear. V lost 2 bases and J lost 6, with 10 bases in between. Germline CDR1 and CDR2: MNHEY and SVGAGI. The CDR3 has 13 amino acids. The CDR3 DNA follows: TGTGCCAGCAGTTACGGGCTCCGAGATGGCTACACCTTC. Its protein is CASSYGLRDGYTF.

This clone has a single count. The chain links TRBV6-2 or TRBV6-3 to TRBJ2-7; no clear D. The CDR3 spans 16 residues. The V end was cut by 4 bases, the J end by 0 bases, with 16 bases between. CDR1 MNHEY and CDR2 SVGEGT come from the germline V gene. The CDR3 is CASSSRWTANSYEQYF. Written as DNA, the CDR3 is TGTGCCAGCAGTTCTCGGTGGACGGCTAACTCCTACGAGCAGTACTTC.

This clone was picked up one time. The chain links TRBV18 to TRBJ2-5; 9 bases agree with TRBD1. Germline V lookup: CDR1 KGHSH, CDR2 LQKENI. The CDR3 has 14 residues. J lost 5 bases, V lost 6 bases, and 7 bases had no gene match. The chain's CDR3 is CASSRQGGAETQYF. CDR3 nucleotide sequence: TGTGCCAGCTCGAGACAGGGGGGTGCGGAGACCCAGTACTTC.

This clone appeared a few times. The J gene is TRBJ1-5, the V gene TRBV27; D remains ambiguous. The CDR3 is 14 amino acids. V dropped 5 bases and J dropped 4 bases, with 12 bases sitting between them. CDR1 is MNHEY, CDR2 SMNVEV, per germline (reference sequence). Written as DNA, the CDR3 is TGTGCCAGCAGTCGGAACGGCAGGAATCAGCCCCAGCATTTT. Protein product: CASSRNGRNQPQHF.

This chain links TRBV25-1 with TRBJ1-6, with TRBD1 identical over 7 bases. Germline CDR1 and CDR2: MGHDK and SYGVNS. The CDR3 is made up of 15 amino acids. J lost 8 bases, V lost 6 bases, and 10 bases had no gene match. The CDR3 protein is CASSPRQGVYSPLHF. The CDR3 nucleotides read TGTGCCAGCAGCCCCCGTCAGGGGGTGTATTCACCCCTCCACTTT.

This clone was observed a handful of times. The V call is TRBV7-9, the J call TRBJ1-2; D remains unclear. The CDR3 loop spans 12 amino acids. Deletions cut 1 base from V and 8 bases from J, with 8 bases between. Germline CDR1 and CDR2: SEHNR and FQNEAQ (reference sequence). Here the CDR3 DNA reads TGTGCCAGCAGCTTAGTTCCGGGCGGCTACACCTTC. Translating it yields CASSLVPGGYTF.